One and the same sample provided the 5 T cell receptor beta chains below, sequenced in a study of blood T cell repertoires in COVID-19. Sequenced by immunoSEQ multiplex PCR; TCRdb stores in-frame clones only, minus some. Of 83,000 or so clones in the sample, 82% were seen once. Sequenced input: peripheral blood. These receptor sequences come from a human donor in a cohort sampled during active COVID-19.

The V call is TRBV19, the J call TRBJ1-5, with D possibly being TRBD1 (6 bases). V lost 6 bases, J lost 0 bases, and 12 bases lay in between. The CDR3 runs 15 residues. The germline gives CDR1 LNHDA, CDR2 SQIVND (reference sequence). CDR3 nucleotide sequence: TGTGCCAGTAGAAACCGGGACAATAGCAATCAGCCCCAGCATTTT. Encoded protein: CASRNRDNSNQPQHF.

The V gene is TRBV2, the J gene TRBJ2-7; D unresolved. Germline CDR1 SNHLY, CDR2 FYNNEI. The CDR3 spans 12 residues. V dropped 0 bases and J dropped 11 bases, with 11 bases sitting between them. The CDR3: CASSEAGVSKYF. CDR3 coding DNA: TGTGCCAGCAGTGAAGCGGGCGTCAGCAAGTACTTC.

The V call is TRBV9, the J call TRBJ1-2; D is possibly TRBD1 (5 bases). Germline CDR1 and CDR2: SGDLS and YYNGEE. This CDR3 is built from 15 residues. Trimming removed 3 bases at V and 1 base at J, with 13 bases between. CDR3 amino acids: CASSATGGFNYGYTF. The DNA for the CDR3 is TGTGCCAGCAGCGCCACGGGGGGGTTTAACTATGGCTACACCTTC.

The genes are TRBV7-2 and TRBJ2-5; the D gene is possibly TRBD1 (6 bases). The CDR3 extends over 13 amino acids. The germline V gene encodes CDR1 SGHTA and CDR2 FQGNSA. The V and J ends lost 6 bases and 4 bases respectively, with 12 bases between them. CDR3 coding DNA: TGTGCCAGCAGTAGAGGCAGGGGAGAGACCCAGTACTTC. It specifies CASSRGRGETQYF. The complete variable domain, with remaining parts taken from reference TRBV7-2 and TRBJ2-5, reads GAGVSQSPSNKVTEKGKDVELRCDPISGHTALYWYRQSLGQGLEFLIYFQGNSAPDKSGLPSDRFSAERTGGSVSTLTIQRTQQEDSAVYLCASSRGRGETQYFGPGTRLLVL.

The gene calls are TRBV28 and TRBJ2-1; 13 bases are a match to TRBD2. The V gene end was trimmed by 6 bases and the J gene end by 8 bases; junction bases not matched to a gene: 4. In germline, CDR1 is MDHEN, CDR2 SYDVKM. This CDR3 has 14 residues. CDR3 sequence (DNA): TGTGCCAGCAGACAGGGACTAGCGGGATATGAGCAGTTCTTC. It codes for CASRQGLAGYEQFF.